Listed here are 27 T cell receptor beta chains from one sample, sequenced in a study of T-cell reconstitution after alpha-beta-depleted transplantation in children. Unique molecular identifiers were used in preparing the TCRbeta library. TCRdb independently ran MiXCR on the PCR reads; one entry per CDR3 protein. Of about 370,000 distinct CDR3 sequences listed, roughly 22% are singletons. The sequencing used PBMCs from the stem cell graft donor, collected from the stem cell graft. The receptors derive from a human donor who donated a stem cell graft to a child with acute myeloid leukemia.

The rearrangement joins TRBV12-3 or TRBV12-4 to TRBJ2-1; D is possibly TRBD2 (5 bases). Trimming pared 2 bases from V and 6 bases from J, leaving 14 bases between. This CDR3 is built from 15 residues. The chain's CDR3 is CASSLSGIGPNEQFF. The CDR3, as DNA: TGTGCCAGCAGTTTATCGGGAATCGGACCCAATGAGCAGTTCTTC.

The table lists this clonotype with many counts. This rearrangement joins TRBV20-1 to TRBJ2-5, with TRBD1 matching 8 bases. The CDR3 has 15 amino acids. V shed 0 bases, J shed 5 bases, and the junction held 8 bases outside the gene matches. Germline V gene lookup returns CDR1 DFQATT and CDR2 SNEGSKA (reference sequence). Here the CDR3 reads CSARDRGLVSETQYF. CDR3 in DNA: TGCAGTGCTAGAGACAGGGGGCTGGTGTCGGAGACCCAGTACTTC.

The chain recombines TRBV6-1 with TRBJ1-2; D might be TRBD1 (6 bases). CDR3 size: 12 residues. Germline CDR1 MNHNS, CDR2 SASEGT. The ends were cut back, 7 bases at V and 5 bases at J, with 11 bases in the middle. CDR3 DNA sequence: TGTGCCAGCACCAAGGACAGTTATGGCTACACCTTC. This sequence encodes CASTKDSYGYTF.

This clonotype turned up a few times. The rearrangement links TRBV28 to TRBJ2-3, with D uncertain. The CDR3 sequence is 14 residues long. The V gene's germline CDR1 is MDHEN and CDR2 SYDVKM. V dropped 8 bases and J dropped 1 base, with 13 bases sitting between them. CDR3 region: CASGSDARTDTQYF. The CDR3 DNA is TGTGCCAGCGGTAGTGACGCCCGCACAGATACGCAGTATTTT. Variable domain in full (rest from reference TRBV28 and TRBJ2-3): DVKVTQSSRYLVKRTGEKVFLECVQDMDHENMFWYRQDPGLGLRLIYFSYDVKMKEKGDIPEGYSVSREKKERFSLILESASTNQTSMYLCASGSDARTDTQYFGPGTRLTVL.

This clonotype has more than one count but fewer than ten. Being one base from a much bigger clone, this may be a read error. This chain uses TRBV6-5 with TRBJ2-1; 7 bases line up with TRBD1. The CDR3 has 15 amino acids. Germline assignment: CDR1 MNHEY and CDR2 SVGAGI. Trimming cost V 4 bases and J 2 bases; bases outside gene matches: 5. CDR3 DNA sequence: TGTGCCAGCAGTTCCGGGACAGCCGCCTACAATGAGCAGTTCTTC. Translation gives CASSSGTAAYNEQFF.

The chain has TRBV10-3 and TRBJ2-3; 7 nucleotides align to TRBD1. V was pared by 7 bases and J by 0 bases, with 10 bases of the junction left unmatched. Per germline, CDR1 ENHRY and CDR2 SYGVKD. This CDR3 has 16 residues. The DNA for the CDR3 is TGTGCCATCATAGTCAAGGGGGCGAATAGCACAGATACGCAGTATTTT. Translated: CAIIVKGANSTDTQYF.

The chain employs TRBV18 and TRBJ1-1; TRBD1 is a possible D gene (6 bases). The CDR3 is 16 residues long. CDR1 is KGHSH, CDR2 LQKENI, per germline. Trimming took 3 bases from V and 4 from J, leaving 18 bases between them. CDR3 in amino acids: CASSPEDTGFSTEAFF. CDR3 coding DNA: TGTGCCAGCTCACCCGAAGATACAGGGTTTAGCACTGAAGCTTTCTTT.

This clonotype appeared many times. The chain combines TRBV20-1 with TRBJ2-1; 10 bases match TRBD2. The V segment lost 6 bases and the J segment 6 bases; nucleotides outside the gene matches: 8. Germline V CDR1 and CDR2: DFQATT, SNEGSKA (reference sequence). The CDR3 extends over 14 amino acids. CDR3 sequence: CSALLAGAGNEQFF. CDR3 nucleotides: TGCAGTGCCCTCCTAGCGGGAGCAGGCAATGAGCAGTTCTTC.

J is TRBJ2-7 and V is TRBV5-1, with D tentatively TRBD1 (5 bases). Trimming took 2 bases from V and 1 from J, leaving 10 bases between them. The CDR3 is made up of 14 amino acids. CDR1 and CDR2 from the germline V gene are SGHRS and YFSETQ. The CDR3 loop is CASSFRAESYEQYF. In DNA, the CDR3 is TGCGCCAGCAGCTTCAGGGCCGAATCCTACGAGCAGTACTTC.

Ten or more counts support this clonotype. The chain combines TRBV5-1 with TRBJ2-7; no firm D call. The CDR3 has 15 amino acids. V was shortened by 0 bases and J by 1 base, with 11 bases between the two germline ends. Germline V lookup: CDR1 SGHRS, CDR2 YFSETQ. The CDR3 spells CASSLANGPSYEQYF. CDR3 nucleotides: TGCGCCAGCAGCTTGGCCAACGGTCCATCCTACGAGCAGTACTTC.

CDR3 sequence: CARDPGFRGRARNEQFF. CDR3 bases: TGTGCCAGAGACCCCGGTTTTAGGGGGAGGGCCCGGAATGAGCAGTTCTTC. J is TRBJ2-1 and V is TRBV5-6; a weak D match, TRBD2 (7 bases). The CDR3 contains 17 residues. Germline V gene sequence: CDR1 SGHDT, CDR2 YYEEEE. V lost 8 bases, J lost 7 bases, and 28 bases lay in between.

There are a few counts of this clonotype. This chain joins TRBV27 and TRBJ2-5, with TRBD1 identical over 9 bases. The CDR3 runs 14 residues. Germline assignment: CDR1 MNHEY and CDR2 SMNVEV (reference sequence). V lost 5 bases, J lost 7 bases, and 8 bases stayed unmatched. CDR3 amino acids: CASSRQQGAGTQYF. The CDR3 region has the DNA TGTGCCAGCAGTCGCCAACAGGGGGCAGGGACCCAGTACTTC.

This clonotype showed up many times. The chain carries TRBV29-1 and TRBJ1-4; 7 bases match TRBD1. Germline lookup yields CDR1 SQVTM and CDR2 ANQGSEA. V was pared by 7 bases and J by 7 bases, with 6 bases of the junction left unmatched. CDR3 size: 12 residues. The CDR3 DNA reads TGCAGCGGAGGACAGGCTGGTGAAAAACTGTTTTTT. This sequence encodes CSGGQAGEKLFF.

Only a few counts were recorded for this clonotype. The CDR3 here is CASSQNIGDTQYF. As DNA, the CDR3 is TGTGCCAGCAGCCAAAACATTGGGGATACGCAGTATTTT. The genes are TRBV3-1 and TRBJ2-3; D unresolved. V was cut by 2 bases and J by 6 bases, with 9 bases left in between. The CDR3 contains 13 residues. Germline V lookup: CDR1 LGHDT, CDR2 YNNKEL (reference sequence).

This clonotype came up many times. This chain connects TRBV6-2 or TRBV6-3 to TRBJ2-7; 14 bases agree with TRBD2. This CDR3 comprises 18 residues. V trimming: 6 bases; J trimming: 7 bases; junction bases outside the gene matches: 17. From germline, CDR1 is MNHEY and CDR2 SVGEGT. The CDR3 nucleotides read TGTGCCAGCAGGCGAAAGACAGCGGGACTAGCGGGAGTGCGTGAGCAGTACTTC. Translated: CASRRKTAGLAGVREQYF.

There are a few counts of this clonotype. The chain combines TRBV7-9 with TRBJ1-4; no clear D. Looked up from germline, CDR1 is SEHNR and CDR2 is FQNEAQ (reference sequence). This CDR3 has 16 amino acids. Trimming pared 1 base from V and 12 bases from J, leaving 21 bases between. The CDR3 sequence is CASSLDRSGSSSELFF. The CDR3, as DNA: TGTGCCAGCAGCTTAGATCGCTCTGGAAGCTCTTCGGAACTGTTTTTT.

V is TRBV7-6 and J is TRBJ2-7, with a possible D match to TRBD2 (6 bases). The germline V gene has CDR1 SGHVS and CDR2 FNYEAQ. The CDR3 runs to 15 residues. Trimming took 7 bases from V and 1 from J, leaving 17 bases between them. This CDR3 reads CASTNKAGWSYEQYF. CDR3 in DNA: TGTGCCAGCACCAATAAAGCGGGTTGGTCCTACGAGCAGTACTTC.

The chain has TRBV6-5 and TRBJ1-2; D gene unclear. The V and J ends lost 10 bases and 4 bases respectively, with 13 bases between them. The length of the CDR3 is 12 residues. Per the germline V gene, CDR1 is MNHEY and CDR2 is SVGAGI. The DNA of the CDR3 is TGTGCCACCCATTATTGGGGCTATGGCTACACCTTC. Its translation is CATHYWGYGYTF.

V usage is TRBV27 and J usage is TRBJ2-7; 9 positions agree with TRBD2. Germline-derived CDR1 and CDR2 are MNHEY and SMNVEV (reference sequence). The CDR3 totals 17 residues. Losses at the gene ends were 5 bases for V and 1 base for J; bases not matched to a gene: 12. The CDR3 bases are TGTGCCAGCAGTCCCCTAGGACTAGCGCTTACTTCCTACGAGCAGTACTTC. Amino acids: CASSPLGLALTSYEQYF.

A few counts support this clonotype. This chain uses TRBV13 with TRBJ2-7, with D possibly TRBD1 on 6 matching bases. Trimming left V 5 bases short and J 5 bases short, with 22 bases between. The CDR3 has 16 amino acids. Germline assignment: CDR1 PRHDT and CDR2 FYEKMQ (reference sequence). CDR3 amino acids: CASSSRVQGGVDEQYF. In DNA form, the CDR3 reads TGTGCCAGCAGCAGCAGAGTACAGGGTGGGGTGGACGAGCAGTACTTC.

This clonotype was seen more than once but under ten times. This sequence joins TRBV7-9 and TRBJ2-7; TRBD2 aligns across 12 bases. The CDR3 runs 14 residues. Germline CDR1 and CDR2: SEHNR and FQNEAQ (reference sequence). V lost 5 bases, J lost 6 bases, and 5 bases stayed unmatched. The CDR3 region has the DNA TGTGCCAGCAGCCCAACTAGCGGGGGGCGCGAGCAGTACTTC. Protein product: CASSPTSGGREQYF.

The V call is TRBV7-2, the J call TRBJ1-4; D unresolved. The CDR3 spans 14 residues. CDR1 SGHTA and CDR2 FQGNSA come from the germline V gene. Trimming took off 2 bases at V and 8 bases at J, with 12 bases between the two ends. CDR3 residues: CASSLRHRKEKLFF. CDR3 DNA: TGTGCCAGCAGCTTAAGACATCGAAAAGAAAAACTGTTTTTT.

This clonotype was observed many times. The rearrangement links TRBV12-3 or TRBV12-4 to TRBJ2-7, with TRBD1 matching over 7 bases. CDR3 length equals 14 residues. V shed 3 bases, J shed 1 base, and the junction held 3 bases outside the gene matches. The CDR3 nucleotides read TGTGCCAGCAGTTTGGGACAGCTTTCCTACGAGCAGTACTTC. It encodes CASSLGQLSYEQYF.

The sample holds many counts of this clonotype. One end of the junction fails to match germline, which may point to a read error. The chain has TRBV4-2 and TRBJ2-1; 13 bases line up with TRBD2. Germline V gene lookup returns CDR1 LGHNA and CDR2 YNFKEQ. The CDR3 extends over 15 amino acids. The CDR3 sequence is CASSLGLAGANEQFF. CDR3 bases: TGCGCCAGCAGCCTCGGACTAGCGGGAGCAAATGAGCAGTTCTTC.

This clonotype was seen a handful of times. The gene calls are TRBV24-1 and TRBJ2-2, with 7 bases identical to TRBD1. V trimming: 3 bases; J trimming: 5 bases; junction bases outside the gene matches: 11. This CDR3 region has 17 residues. Germline-derived CDR1 and CDR2 are KGHDR and SFDVKD. The CDR3 loop reads CATSDLSRDSLTGELFF. Written as DNA, the CDR3 is TGTGCCACCAGTGATCTGTCCCGGGACAGTCTAACCGGGGAGCTGTTTTTT.

V is TRBV7-2 and J is TRBJ2-1; 12 bases line up with TRBD1. V lost 1 base to trimming and J lost 6 bases; unmatched junction nucleotides: 4. Per germline, CDR1 SGHTA and CDR2 FQGNSA. The CDR3 has 16 amino acids. CDR3 protein: CASSLGGTGGLNEQFF. The CDR3 DNA is TGTGCCAGCAGCTTAGGAGGGACAGGGGGCCTCAATGAGCAGTTCTTC.

The rearrangement uses TRBV28 and TRBJ2-1; D not certain. The CDR3 spans 12 residues. Germline CDR1 is MDHEN and CDR2 is SYDVKM. V shed 2 bases and J shed 7 bases, with 6 bases lying between them. CDR3: CASSLVQNEQFF. The CDR3 DNA reads TGTGCCAGCAGTTTAGTGCAGAATGAGCAGTTCTTC.